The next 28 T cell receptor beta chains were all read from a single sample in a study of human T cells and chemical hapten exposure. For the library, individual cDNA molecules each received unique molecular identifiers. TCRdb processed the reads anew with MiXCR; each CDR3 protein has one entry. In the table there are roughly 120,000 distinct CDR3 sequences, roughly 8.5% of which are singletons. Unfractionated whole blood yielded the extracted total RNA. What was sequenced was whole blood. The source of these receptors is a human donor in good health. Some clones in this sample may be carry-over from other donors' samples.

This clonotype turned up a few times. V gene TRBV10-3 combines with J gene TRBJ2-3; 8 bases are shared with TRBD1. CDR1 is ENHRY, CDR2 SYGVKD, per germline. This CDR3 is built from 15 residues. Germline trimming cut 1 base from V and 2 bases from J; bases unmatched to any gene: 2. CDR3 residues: CAISEWDRTTDTQYF. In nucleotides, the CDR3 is TGTGCCATCAGTGAGTGGGACAGGACCACAGATACGCAGTATTTT.

The CDR3 region is CSVGPVLAGNNEQFF. The DNA for the CDR3 is TGCAGCGTTGGTCCGGTTCTAGCGGGAAACAATGAGCAGTTCTTC. This chain connects TRBV29-1 to TRBJ2-1; 9 positions agree with TRBD2. Unmatched junction bases numbered 9, after V lost 4 bases and J lost 5 bases. CDR1 and CDR2 from the germline V gene are SQVTM and ANQGSEA. The CDR3 runs to 15 residues.

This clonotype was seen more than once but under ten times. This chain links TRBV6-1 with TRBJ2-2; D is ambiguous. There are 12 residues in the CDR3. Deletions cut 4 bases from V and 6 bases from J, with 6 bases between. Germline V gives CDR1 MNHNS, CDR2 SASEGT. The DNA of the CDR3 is TGTGCCAGCAGTGCTCGGTCCGGGGAGCTGTTTTTT. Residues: CASSARSGELFF.

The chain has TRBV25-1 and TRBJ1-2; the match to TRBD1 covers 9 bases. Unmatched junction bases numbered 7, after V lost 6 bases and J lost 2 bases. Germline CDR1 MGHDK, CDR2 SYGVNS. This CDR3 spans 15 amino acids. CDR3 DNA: TGTGCCAGCAGCCCCGGGACAGGGTCAAACTATGGCTACACCTTC. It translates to CASSPGTGSNYGYTF.

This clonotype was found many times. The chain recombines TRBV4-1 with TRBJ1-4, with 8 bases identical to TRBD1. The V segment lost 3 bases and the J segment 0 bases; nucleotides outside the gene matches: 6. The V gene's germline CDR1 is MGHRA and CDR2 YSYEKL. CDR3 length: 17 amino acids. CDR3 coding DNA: TGCGCCAGCAGCCAGGAACCAGGGGGCCCAACTAATGAAAAACTGTTTTTT. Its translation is CASSQEPGGPTNEKLFF.

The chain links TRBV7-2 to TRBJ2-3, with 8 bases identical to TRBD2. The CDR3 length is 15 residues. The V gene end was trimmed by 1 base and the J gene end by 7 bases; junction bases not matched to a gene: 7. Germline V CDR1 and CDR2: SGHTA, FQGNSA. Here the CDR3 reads CASSLVVAGGNTQYF. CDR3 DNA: TGTGCCAGCAGCTTAGTCGTGGCGGGGGGCAATACGCAGTATTTT.

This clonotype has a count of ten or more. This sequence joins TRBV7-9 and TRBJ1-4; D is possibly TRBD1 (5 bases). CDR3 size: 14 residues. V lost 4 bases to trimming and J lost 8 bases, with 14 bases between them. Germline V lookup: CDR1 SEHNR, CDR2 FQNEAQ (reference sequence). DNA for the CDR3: TGTGCCAGCAGCTCCAGGGTCGCGGGAGAAAAACTGTTTTTT. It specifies CASSSRVAGEKLFF.

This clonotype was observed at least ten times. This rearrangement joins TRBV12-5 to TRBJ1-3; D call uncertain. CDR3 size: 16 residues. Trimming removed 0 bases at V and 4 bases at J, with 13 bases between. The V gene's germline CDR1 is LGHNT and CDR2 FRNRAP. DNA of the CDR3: TGTGCTAGTGGTTTGGTACTTCCCGGGCAGGGAAACACCATATATTTT. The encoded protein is CASGLVLPGQGNTIYF. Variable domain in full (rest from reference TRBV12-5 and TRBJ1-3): DARVTQTPRHKVTEMGQEVTMRCQPILGHNTVFWYRQTMMQGLELLAYFRNRAPLDDSGMPKDRFSAEMPDATLATLKIQPSEPRDSAVYFCASGLVLPGQGNTIYFGEGSWLTVV.

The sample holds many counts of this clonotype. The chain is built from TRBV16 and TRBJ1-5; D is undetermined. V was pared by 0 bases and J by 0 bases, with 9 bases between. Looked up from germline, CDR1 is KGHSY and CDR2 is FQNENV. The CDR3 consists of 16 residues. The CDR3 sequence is CASSQSGQYSNQPQHF. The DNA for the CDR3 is TGTGCCAGCAGCCAATCTGGGCAGTATAGCAATCAGCCCCAGCATTTT.

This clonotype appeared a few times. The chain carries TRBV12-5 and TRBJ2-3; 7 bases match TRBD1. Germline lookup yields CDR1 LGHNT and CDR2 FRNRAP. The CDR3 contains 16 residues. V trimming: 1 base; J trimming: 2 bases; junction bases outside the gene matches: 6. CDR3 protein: CASGLGRDSYTDTQYF. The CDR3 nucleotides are TGTGCTAGTGGTTTGGGCCGGGACAGCTACACAGATACGCAGTATTTT.

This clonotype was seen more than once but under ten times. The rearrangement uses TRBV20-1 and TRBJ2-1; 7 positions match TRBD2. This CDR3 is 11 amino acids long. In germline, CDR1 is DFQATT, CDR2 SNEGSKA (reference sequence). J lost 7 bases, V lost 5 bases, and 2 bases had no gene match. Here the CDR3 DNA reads TGCAGTGCTCGGCGGGGGAATGAGCAGTTCTTC. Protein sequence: CSARRGNEQFF.

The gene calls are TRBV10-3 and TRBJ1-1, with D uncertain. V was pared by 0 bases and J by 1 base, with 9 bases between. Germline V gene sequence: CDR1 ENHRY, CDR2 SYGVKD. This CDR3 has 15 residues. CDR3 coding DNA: TGTGCCATCAGTGAGTCTCGAAGGGCGAACACTGAAGCTTTCTTT. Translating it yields CAISESRRANTEAFF.

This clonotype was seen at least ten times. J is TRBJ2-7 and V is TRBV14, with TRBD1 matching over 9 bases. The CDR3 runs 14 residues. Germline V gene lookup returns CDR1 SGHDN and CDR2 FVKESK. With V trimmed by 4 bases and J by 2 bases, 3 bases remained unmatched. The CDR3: CASSLGQGPYEQYF. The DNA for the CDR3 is TGTGCCAGCAGCCTAGGACAGGGGCCCTACGAGCAGTACTTC.

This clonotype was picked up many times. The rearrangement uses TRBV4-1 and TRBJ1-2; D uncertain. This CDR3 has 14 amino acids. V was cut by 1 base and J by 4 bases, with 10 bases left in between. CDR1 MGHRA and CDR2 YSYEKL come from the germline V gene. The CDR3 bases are TGCGCCAGCAGCCAAGTAAGCAGGCTCTATGGCTACACCTTC. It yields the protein CASSQVSRLYGYTF.

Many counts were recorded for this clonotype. The CDR3 spells CASRSQGQANSPLHF. The CDR3, as DNA: TGTGCCAGCAGAAGCCAGGGACAGGCTAATTCACCCCTCCACTTT. This chain links TRBV6-1 with TRBJ1-6; TRBD1 agrees at 8 bases. The germline gives CDR1 MNHNS, CDR2 SASEGT. The trim removed 6 bases at V and 6 bases at J, leaving 7 bases unmatched. CDR3 length: 15 amino acids.

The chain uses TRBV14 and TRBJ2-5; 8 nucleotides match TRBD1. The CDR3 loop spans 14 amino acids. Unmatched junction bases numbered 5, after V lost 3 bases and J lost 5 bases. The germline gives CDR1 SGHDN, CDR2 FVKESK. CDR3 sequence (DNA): TGTGCCAGCAGCCATCTTAACAGGGGGGAGACCCAGTACTTC. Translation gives CASSHLNRGETQYF. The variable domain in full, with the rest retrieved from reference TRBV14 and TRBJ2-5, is EAGVTQFPSHSVIEKGQTVTLRCDPISGHDNLYWYRRVMGKEIKFLLHFVKESKQDESGMPNNRFLAERTGGTYSTLKVQPAELEDSGVYFCASSHLNRGETQYFGPGTRLLVL.

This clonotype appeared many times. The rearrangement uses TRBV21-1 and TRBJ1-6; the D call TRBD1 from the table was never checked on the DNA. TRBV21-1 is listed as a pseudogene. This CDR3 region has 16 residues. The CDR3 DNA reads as TGTGCCAGCAGCAAAGAGCCCGGGACACTTAATTCACCCCTCCACTTT. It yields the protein CASSKEPGTLNSPLHF.

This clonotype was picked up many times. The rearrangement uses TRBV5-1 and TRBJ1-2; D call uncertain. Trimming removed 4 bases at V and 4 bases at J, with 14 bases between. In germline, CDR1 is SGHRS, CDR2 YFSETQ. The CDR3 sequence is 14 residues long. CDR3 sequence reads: CASSPTRSLYGYTF. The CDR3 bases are TGCGCCAGCAGCCCAACCCGCAGCCTCTATGGCTACACCTTC.

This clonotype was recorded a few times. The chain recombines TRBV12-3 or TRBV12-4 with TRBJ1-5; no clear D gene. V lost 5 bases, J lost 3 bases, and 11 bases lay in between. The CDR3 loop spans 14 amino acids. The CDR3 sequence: CASSPTDNNQPQHF. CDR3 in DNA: TGTGCCAGCAGTCCGACGGATAACAATCAGCCCCAGCATTTT.

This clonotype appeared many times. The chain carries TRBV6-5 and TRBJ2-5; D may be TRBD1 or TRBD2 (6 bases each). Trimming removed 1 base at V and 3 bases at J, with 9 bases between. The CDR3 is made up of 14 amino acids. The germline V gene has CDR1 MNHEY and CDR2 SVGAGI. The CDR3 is CASSYLGGEETQYF. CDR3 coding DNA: TGTGCCAGCAGTTACTTGGGGGGCGAAGAGACCCAGTACTTC.

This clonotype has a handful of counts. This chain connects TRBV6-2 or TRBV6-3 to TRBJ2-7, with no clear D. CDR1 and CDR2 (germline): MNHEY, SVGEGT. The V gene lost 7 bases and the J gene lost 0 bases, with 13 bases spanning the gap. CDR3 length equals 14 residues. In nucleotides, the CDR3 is TGTGCCAGCACTGAAGGCGTCGACTCCTACGAGCAGTACTTC. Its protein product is CASTEGVDSYEQYF.

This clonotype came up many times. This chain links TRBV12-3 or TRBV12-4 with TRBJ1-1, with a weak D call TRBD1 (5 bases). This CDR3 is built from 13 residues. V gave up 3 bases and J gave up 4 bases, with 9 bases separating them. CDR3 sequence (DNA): TGTGCCAGCAGTTTCGACAGAGGCACTGAAGCTTTCTTT. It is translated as CASSFDRGTEAFF.

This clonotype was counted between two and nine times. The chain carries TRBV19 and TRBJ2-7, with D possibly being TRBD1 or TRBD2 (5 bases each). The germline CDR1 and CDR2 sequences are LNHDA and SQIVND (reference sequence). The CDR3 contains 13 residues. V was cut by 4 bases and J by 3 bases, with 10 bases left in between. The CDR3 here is CASSRDGIYEQYF. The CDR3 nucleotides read TGTGCCAGTAGTAGGGACGGGATCTACGAGCAGTACTTC.

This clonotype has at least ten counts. The CDR3 protein is CASSRVFGTEAFF. The DNA for the CDR3 is TGTGCCAGCAGTAGGGTTTTCGGCACTGAAGCTTTCTTT. V and J are TRBV25-1 and TRBJ1-1; D gene uncertain. CDR1 and CDR2 from the germline V gene are MGHDK and SYGVNS. The V and J ends lost 5 bases and 4 bases respectively, with 11 bases between them. This CDR3 is 13 amino acids long.

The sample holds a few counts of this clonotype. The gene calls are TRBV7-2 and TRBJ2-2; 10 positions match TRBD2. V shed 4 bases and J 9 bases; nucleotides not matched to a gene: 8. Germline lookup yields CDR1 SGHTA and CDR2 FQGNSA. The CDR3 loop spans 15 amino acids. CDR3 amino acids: CASSSQLAGQRELFF. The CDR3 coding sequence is TGTGCCAGCAGCTCGCAACTAGCGGGGCAACGGGAGCTGTTTTTT.

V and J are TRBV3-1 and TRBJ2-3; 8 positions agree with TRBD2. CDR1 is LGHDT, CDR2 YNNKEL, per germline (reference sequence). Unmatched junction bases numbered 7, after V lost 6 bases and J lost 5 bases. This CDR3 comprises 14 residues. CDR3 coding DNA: TGTGCCAGCAGTTCAAGCGGGAGAGGAGATACGCAGTATTTT. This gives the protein CASSSSGRGDTQYF.

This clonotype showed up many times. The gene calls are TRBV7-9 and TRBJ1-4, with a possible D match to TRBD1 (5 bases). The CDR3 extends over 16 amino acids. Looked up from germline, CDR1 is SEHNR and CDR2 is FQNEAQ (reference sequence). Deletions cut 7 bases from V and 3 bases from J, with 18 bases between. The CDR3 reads CASIATIDSSNEKLFF. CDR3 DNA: TGTGCCAGCATCGCCACCATTGACAGTTCTAATGAAAAACTGTTTTTT.

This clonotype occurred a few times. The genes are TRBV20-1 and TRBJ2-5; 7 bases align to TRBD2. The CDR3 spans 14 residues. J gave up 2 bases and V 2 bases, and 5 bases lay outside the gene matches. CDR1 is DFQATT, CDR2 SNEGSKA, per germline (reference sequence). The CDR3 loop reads CSARPMGGQETQYF. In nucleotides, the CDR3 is TGCAGTGCTAGACCGATGGGGGGGCAAGAGACCCAGTACTTC.